One sample yielded the 3 T cell receptor beta chains listed below, sequenced in a study of blood T cell repertoires in COVID-19 (TCRdb year 2020). The library came from the immunoSEQ multiplex PCR assay. TCRdb limited this immuneACCESS table to in-frame rearrangements with V and J called. A share of clones is missing; checked studies link under half to unresolved V genes, and the rest is unexplained. This sample holds about 68,000 clones; 80% to 95% were observed only once. Approximately 4.8% of the sample rests with the top ten. The sample consisted of peripheral blood. These receptor sequences come from a woman aged 55-70 years with active COVID-19.

The CDR3 protein is CASSLIGGLLFF. CDR3 nucleotide sequence: TGTGCCAGCAGTTTAATCGGGGGACTACTGTTTTTT. This chain uses TRBV12-3 or TRBV12-4 with TRBJ1-4; D possibly corresponds to TRBD1 (5 bases). V shed 2 bases and J shed 13 bases, with 11 bases lying between them. The CDR3 runs 12 residues.

This clone turned up a few times. The chain employs TRBV10-1 and TRBJ1-1, with TRBD1 identical over 9 bases. Germline V CDR1 and CDR2: WNHNN, SYGVQD (reference sequence). The CDR3 is 14 residues long. V lost 2 bases and J lost 4; bases outside the gene matches: 2. CDR3 bases: TGCGCCAGCAGTGAGACAGGGGGCCGCACTGAAGCTTTCTTT. It codes for CASSETGGRTEAFF.

The gene calls are TRBV14 and TRBJ2-1; TRBD2 matches 10 bases. V lost 2 bases and J lost 10; bases outside the gene matches: 2. CDR1 and CDR2 (germline): SGHDN, FVKESK. The CDR3 loop spans 13 amino acids. The DNA for the CDR3 is TGTGCCAGCAGCCAACATAGCGGGAGGGAGCAGTTCTTC. This gives the protein CASSQHSGREQFF.